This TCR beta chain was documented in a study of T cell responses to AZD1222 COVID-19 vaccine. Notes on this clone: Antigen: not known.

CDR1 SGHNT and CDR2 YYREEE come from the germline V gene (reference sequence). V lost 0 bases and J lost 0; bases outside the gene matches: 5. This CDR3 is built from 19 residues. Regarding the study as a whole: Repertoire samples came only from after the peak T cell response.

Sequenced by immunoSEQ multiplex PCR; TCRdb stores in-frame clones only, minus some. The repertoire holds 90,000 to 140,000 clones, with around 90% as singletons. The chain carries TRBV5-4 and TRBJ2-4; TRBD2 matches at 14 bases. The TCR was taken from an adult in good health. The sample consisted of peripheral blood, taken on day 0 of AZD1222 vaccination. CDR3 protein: CASSLGLAGGPGAKNIQYF. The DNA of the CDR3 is TGTGCCAGCAGCTTGGGACTAGCGGGAGGGCCCGGAGCCAAAAACATTCAGTACTTC.